The rows below give T cell receptor beta chains drawn from one sample of a study of T cell repertoires in cytomegalovirus infection. Antigens of these TCRs are unknown. TCRdb recomputed calls from the reads with MiXCR, one row per CDR3 protein. Of some 150,000 distinct CDR3 sequences in the sample, more than 30% were seen once. The sequencing used CD8+ T cells from cultured PBMCs, collected from culture after CMV antigen stimulation. All receptors come from a human donor in good health (CMV status not recorded). Some clones in this sample may be carry-over from other donors' samples. CDR3s include the opening cysteine and the closing phenylalanine or tryptophan. Each record gives: CDR3 DNA, CDR3 protein, clone size, D gene, V gene, CDR3 length, J gene. A D gene is named only where the DNA matches it firmly. A row's size may be missing; if present it is once, few, many or a size class.

DNA: TGTACCACCAGCCGGGACAGGGGTTCACCCCTCCACTTT
CDR3: CTTSRDRGSPLHF
size: .
D: TRBD1
V: TRBV15
length: 13
J: TRBJ1-6

DNA: TGTGCCAGTGGATCGGAGCGGGGGATGAACGAGCAGTACTTC
CDR3: CASGSERGMNEQYF
size: .
D: TRBD2
V: TRBV27
length: 14
J: TRBJ2-7

DNA: TGTGCCAGCAGTTTAATAGTGAGACAGGGGTGGAACACCGGGGAGCTGTTTTTT
CDR3: CASSLIVRQGWNTGELFF
size: few
D: TRBD1
V: TRBV27
length: 18
J: TRBJ2-2

DNA: TGTGCCAGCAGCTTACTCAGGGCTGAAGCTTTCTTT
CDR3: CASSLLRAEAFF
size: many
D: .
V: TRBV7-9
length: 12
J: TRBJ1-1

DNA: TGTGCCAGCAGTTTGGAGGTTTCGCGGCAGGGGGCCGGTGAGCAGTTCTTC
CDR3: CASSLEVSRQGAGEQFF
size: few
D: TRBD1
V: TRBV6-2/TRBV6-3
length: 17
J: TRBJ2-1

DNA: TGTGCCAGCAGCTTGTCACTAGGGAACACCGGGGAGCTGTTTTTT
CDR3: CASSLSLGNTGELFF
size: .
D: .
V: TRBV7-9
length: 15
J: TRBJ2-2

DNA: TGTGCCAGCAGTTACTTCTCCGGTGGGGACACTGAAGCTTTCTTT
CDR3: CASSYFSGGDTEAFF
size: few
D: .
V: TRBV6-5
length: 15
J: TRBJ1-1

DNA: TGCAGTGCTACACCACGGGACTTCTACAATGAGCAGTTCTTC
CDR3: CSATPRDFYNEQFF
size: .
D: .
V: TRBV20-1
length: 14
J: TRBJ2-1

DNA: TGTGCCAGCAGCCCAGGGACAGGGACGAACACCGGGGAGCTGTTTTTT
CDR3: CASSPGTGTNTGELFF
size: .
D: TRBD1
V: TRBV4-1
length: 16
J: TRBJ2-2

DNA: TGTGCCACCAGTGGGTCCGTAACAGATACGCAGTATTTT
CDR3: CATSGSVTDTQYF
size: .
D: .
V: TRBV24-1
length: 13
J: TRBJ2-3

DNA: TGTGCCAGCAGCTTTACTAGCGGGGGGGCCTTCGGGGAGCTGTTTTTT
CDR3: CASSFTSGGAFGELFF
size: .
D: TRBD2
V: TRBV11-2
length: 16
J: TRBJ2-2

DNA: TGTGCCAGCAGTTCCTATAGCGGGGACGCCGGCGAGCAGTACTTC
CDR3: CASSSYSGDAGEQYF
size: many
D: TRBD2
V: TRBV27
length: 15
J: TRBJ2-7

DNA: TGTGCCAGCAGCTTGGCCGGGGGTAGGCAGCCCCAGCATTTT
CDR3: CASSLAGGRQPQHF
size: many
D: .
V: TRBV5-8
length: 14
J: TRBJ1-5

DNA: TGTGCCAGCAGGTTCTACGGGACAGGGAGTACTGAAGCTTTCTTT
CDR3: CASRFYGTGSTEAFF
size: .
D: TRBD1
V: TRBV2
length: 15
J: TRBJ1-1

DNA: TGTGCCAGCCGACGCACAGATACGCAGTATTTT
CDR3: CASRRTDTQYF
size: .
D: .
V: TRBV27
length: 11
J: TRBJ2-3

DNA: TGTGCCACCAGCAGAGATCGAGCGGGGGGGCTCGATGAGCAGTTCTTC
CDR3: CATSRDRAGGLDEQFF
size: few
D: TRBD2
V: TRBV15
length: 16
J: TRBJ2-1

DNA: TGCAGTGCTAGAGATCTCGACACCGGGACGATAAAGGAGACCCAGTACTTC
CDR3: CSARDLDTGTIKETQYF
size: .
D: .
V: TRBV20-1
length: 17
J: TRBJ2-5

DNA: TGTGCCATCAGTGAGTCGAATGGACTAGCGGCTCCCTTAACGTACGAGCAGTACTTC
CDR3: CAISESNGLAAPLTYEQYF
size: few
D: TRBD2
V: TRBV10-3
length: 19
J: TRBJ2-7

DNA: TGTGCCAGCAGCTTAGCGGGATCCTACAATAAGCAGTTCTTC
CDR3: CASSLAGSYNKQFF
size: .
D: .
V: TRBV7-6
length: 14
J: TRBJ2-1

DNA: TGTGCCAGCAGTACCATCCACAGGGATAACACAGATACGCAGTATTTT
CDR3: CASSTIHRDNTDTQYF
size: many
D: .
V: TRBV27
length: 16
J: TRBJ2-3

DNA: TGTGCCAGCAGCTTCGTAGGCCACACTGAAGCTTTCTTT
CDR3: CASSFVGHTEAFF
size: .
D: .
V: TRBV7-3
length: 13
J: TRBJ1-1

DNA: TGTGCCAGCAGCTCTTCCCCTGACACTAATGAAAAACTGTTTTTT
CDR3: CASSSSPDTNEKLFF
size: few
D: .
V: TRBV5-6
length: 15
J: TRBJ1-4

DNA: TGTGCCAGCACCCTTGACCAGTCACTCTATGGCTACACCTTC
CDR3: CASTLDQSLYGYTF
size: .
D: .
V: TRBV5-6
length: 14
J: TRBJ1-2

DNA: TGTGCCAGCAGTCGACCTTCGAACACTGAAGCTTTCTTT
CDR3: CASSRPSNTEAFF
size: .
D: .
V: TRBV12-3/TRBV12-4
length: 13
J: TRBJ1-1

DNA: TGTGCCAGCAGTCCTTGGACAGGACGCGAGCAGTACTTC
CDR3: CASSPWTGREQYF
size: few
D: TRBD1
V: TRBV12-3/TRBV12-4
length: 13
J: TRBJ2-7

DNA: TGTGCCAGCAGCTTGGGGGACAGCATGAACACTGAAGCTTTCTTT
CDR3: CASSLGDSMNTEAFF
size: .
D: TRBD1
V: TRBV5-6
length: 15
J: TRBJ1-1

DNA: TGTGCCAGCAGTTACGACAGGGGCCGGTACCAAGAGACCCAGTACTTC
CDR3: CASSYDRGRYQETQYF
size: few
D: TRBD1
V: TRBV27
length: 16
J: TRBJ2-5

DNA: TGCGCCAGCAATGAAGGGACAGTCTCTGGAAACACCATATATTTT
CDR3: CASNEGTVSGNTIYF
size: .
D: TRBD1
V: TRBV5-1
length: 15
J: TRBJ1-3

DNA: TGTGCCAGCAGCCCTCGGGGAGGGGGACTTGAAAAACTGTTTTTT
CDR3: CASSPRGGGLEKLFF
size: .
D: .
V: TRBV7-6
length: 15
J: TRBJ1-4

DNA: TGTGCCAGCAGTTTATCGTCGGGGGCGAATACGCAGTATTTT
CDR3: CASSLSSGANTQYF
size: .
D: .
V: TRBV27
length: 14
J: TRBJ2-3

DNA: TGTGCCAGCAGTGGTTCAGGGTTTAACACCGGGGAGCTGTTTTTT
CDR3: CASSGSGFNTGELFF
size: few
D: .
V: TRBV2
length: 15
J: TRBJ2-2

DNA: TGTGCCAGCAAAGAATTGGGCGCCGAGACCAATTCACCCCTCCACTTT
CDR3: CASKELGAETNSPLHF
size: .
D: .
V: TRBV28
length: 16
J: TRBJ1-6

DNA: TGTGCCAGCAGCTTACCAGGGACTACCAATGAGCAGTTCTTC
CDR3: CASSLPGTTNEQFF
size: .
D: TRBD2
V: TRBV7-9
length: 14
J: TRBJ2-1

DNA: TGTGCCAGCAGTGCGGCCCTTGGGGAGCTGTTTTTT
CDR3: CASSAALGELFF
size: many
D: .
V: TRBV25-1
length: 12
J: TRBJ2-2

DNA: TGTGCCAGCAGTTACGAAAGCGGGGTTGATTTCTTT
CDR3: CASSYESGVDFF
size: .
D: .
V: TRBV6-6
length: 12
J: TRBJ1-1

DNA: TGTGCCAGCAGTCAATATCAGCGGACCCCCACAGATACGCAGTATTTT
CDR3: CASSQYQRTPTDTQYF
size: medium-sized
D: .
V: TRBV7-9
length: 16
J: TRBJ2-3

DNA: TGTGCCAGCAGCTCGGGACAGGGGGCTAACCTCTACGAGCAGTACTTC
CDR3: CASSSGQGANLYEQYF
size: .
D: TRBD1
V: TRBV7-6
length: 16
J: TRBJ2-7

DNA: TGCGCCAGCAGCCAAGAAGGGACTAGCGGGGTTCGCTCTGGAGAGCAGTACTTC
CDR3: CASSQEGTSGVRSGEQYF
size: few
D: TRBD2
V: TRBV4-1
length: 18
J: TRBJ2-7

DNA: TGTGCCAGCAGTCCTCGACTAGGGTATGGCTACACCTTC
CDR3: CASSPRLGYGYTF
size: .
D: .
V: TRBV27
length: 13
J: TRBJ1-2

DNA: TGTGCCAGCAGCTTAGTGTCGGAAGATACGCAGTATTTT
CDR3: CASSLVSEDTQYF
size: .
D: .
V: TRBV11-2
length: 13
J: TRBJ2-3

DNA: TGTGCCAGCAGTCCGGGGTACAGAGCGAAGGGGCAGTACTTC
CDR3: CASSPGYRAKGQYF
size: many
D: .
V: TRBV6-5
length: 14
J: TRBJ2-7